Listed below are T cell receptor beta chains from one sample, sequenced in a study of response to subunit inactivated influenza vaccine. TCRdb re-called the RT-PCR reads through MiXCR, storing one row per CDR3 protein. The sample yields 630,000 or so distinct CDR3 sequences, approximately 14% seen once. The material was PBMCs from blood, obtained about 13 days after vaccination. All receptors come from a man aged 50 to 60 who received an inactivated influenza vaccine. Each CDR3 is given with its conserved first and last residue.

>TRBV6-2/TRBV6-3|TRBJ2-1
CASGPTGGALLNEQFF
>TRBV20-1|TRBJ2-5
CSARGWSGTQETQYF
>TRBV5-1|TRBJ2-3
CASSARDRQYF
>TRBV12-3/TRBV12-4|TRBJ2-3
CASSLEAGLGFGTQYF
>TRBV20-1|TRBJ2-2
CSARVAAGAGELFF
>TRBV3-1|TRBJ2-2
CASSHSANTGELFF
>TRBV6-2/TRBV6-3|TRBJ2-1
CASGLGVNEQFF
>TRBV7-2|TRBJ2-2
CASSSMYTGELFF
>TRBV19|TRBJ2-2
CASSPNGGSYTGELFF
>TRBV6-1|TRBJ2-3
CASSGLGTSGIGEDTQYF
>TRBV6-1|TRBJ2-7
CAIGWQEDSYEQYF
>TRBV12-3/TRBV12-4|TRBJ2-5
CASSSDRDYQETQYF
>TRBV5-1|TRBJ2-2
CATRMASATRDTGELFF
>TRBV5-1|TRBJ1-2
CASSPSGENYGYTF
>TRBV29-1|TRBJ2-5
CSVEDLPLPWGETQYF
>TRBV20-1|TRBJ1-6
CSARKGGLWGYNSPLHF
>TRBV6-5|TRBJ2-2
CASRSLVGELFF
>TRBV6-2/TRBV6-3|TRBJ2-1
CASSYAFAGGYNEQFF
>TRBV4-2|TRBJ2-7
CASSPGQESSYEQYF
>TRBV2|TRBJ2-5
CASSGPLAGGPQTQYF
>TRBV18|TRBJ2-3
CASSSDGTSTDTQYF
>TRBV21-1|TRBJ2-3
CASSKGQCTDTQYF
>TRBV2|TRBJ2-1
CASKSGLDYNEQFF
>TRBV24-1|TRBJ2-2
CATSDLPGELFF
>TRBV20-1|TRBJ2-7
CSATGQGVYEQYF
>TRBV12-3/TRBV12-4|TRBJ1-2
CASSWGDGYTF
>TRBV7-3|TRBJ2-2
CASSPHRETGELFF
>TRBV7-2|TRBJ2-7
CASSLLTHKEQYF
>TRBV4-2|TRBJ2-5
CASSQGNGGATETQYF
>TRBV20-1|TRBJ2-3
CSARVGLAGVGSSSTDTQYF
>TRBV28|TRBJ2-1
CASSLGVLGQRPQDSYNEQFF
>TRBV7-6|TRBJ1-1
CASSLGSAMNTEAFF
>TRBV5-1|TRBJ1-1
CPSSWAGAEAFF
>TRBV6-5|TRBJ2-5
CASSYSEQAPGTQYF
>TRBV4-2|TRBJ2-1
CASSQERGAERYNEQFF
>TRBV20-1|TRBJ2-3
CSALLAGVGDTQYF
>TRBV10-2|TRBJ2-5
CATLGKGQETQYF
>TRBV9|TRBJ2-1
CASVRGTKDNEQFF
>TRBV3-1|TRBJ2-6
CASSHTSAGANVLTF
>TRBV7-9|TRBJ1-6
CASSEGQTMAPLHF
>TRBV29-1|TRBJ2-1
CSVLDRGSSYNEQFF
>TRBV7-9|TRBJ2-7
CASSSGTSLGEQYF
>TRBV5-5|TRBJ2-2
CASSLPGLDTGELFF
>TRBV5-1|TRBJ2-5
CASSGGGQPQETQYF
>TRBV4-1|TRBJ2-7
CASSQPGQKYEQYF
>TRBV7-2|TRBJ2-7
CASSLKFRQGAYEQYF
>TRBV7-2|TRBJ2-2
CASSLVGVYNTGELFF
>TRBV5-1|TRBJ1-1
CASSRTGELAFF
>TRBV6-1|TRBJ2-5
CAISIQGRYQETQYF
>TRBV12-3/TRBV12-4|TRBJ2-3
CACSSNRLAGFAGTDTQYF
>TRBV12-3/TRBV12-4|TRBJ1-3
CASSFGTPSSGNTIYF
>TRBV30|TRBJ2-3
CAWSSSSGRTDTQYF
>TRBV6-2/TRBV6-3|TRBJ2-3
CASSYARDGTSPTDTQYF
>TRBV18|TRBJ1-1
CASSPPTTEAFF
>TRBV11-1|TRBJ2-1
CASSSGGTSGRSYNEQFF
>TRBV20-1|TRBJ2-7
CSARDSGRRTYEQYF
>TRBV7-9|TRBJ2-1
CASSLGSRARDVEQFF
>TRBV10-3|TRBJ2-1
CAIRNNEQFF
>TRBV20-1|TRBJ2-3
CSARDGLRDPQYF